A selection of T cell receptor beta chains follows, all from one sample in a study of T cell responses to AZD1222 COVID-19 vaccine. Sequencing was performed with immunoSEQ multiplex PCR; in TCRdb, only in-frame clones are kept and a portion is missing. The sample yields over 85,000 clones, around 90% seen once. The sequenced sample was peripheral blood, obtained on day 0 of AZD1222 vaccination. The receptors stem from an adult in good health. Both conserved end residues are part of each CDR3. The D gene is left open where the match is weak. Part of the rows lack a size; the others show once, few, many or a class for expanded clones.

V: TRBV6-5
size: -
J: TRBJ1-4
D: -
DNA: TGTGCCAGCGGGATAGGGGAAAAACTGTTTTTT
CDR3: CASGIGEKLFF

V: TRBV2
size: -
J: TRBJ2-7
D: TRBD2
DNA: TGTGCCAGCAGTGAAACCCTAGCGGGAGTGGGGGAGCAGTACTTC
CDR3: CASSETLAGVGEQYF

V: TRBV27
size: -
J: TRBJ2-7
D: -
DNA: TGTGCCAGCAGTTTAGGCGGATCCTCCTACGAGCAGTACTTC
CDR3: CASSLGGSSYEQYF

V: TRBV7-2
size: -
J: TRBJ2-1
D: TRBD2
DNA: TGTGCCAGCAGCTTTGATGCGGGGGGGCCTTTCGAGCAGTTCTTC
CDR3: CASSFDAGGPFEQFF

V: TRBV9
size: -
J: TRBJ2-2
D: -
DNA: TGTGCCAGCAGCGGGGGAGGAGGGAGGCAGACGGGAACCGGGGAGCTGTTTTTT
CDR3: CASSGGGGRQTGTGELFF

V: TRBV11-2
size: -
J: TRBJ2-5
D: TRBD2
DNA: TGTGCCAGCAGCCGGGGACTAGCGGGGGAGACCCAGTACTTC
CDR3: CASSRGLAGETQYF

V: TRBV7-6
size: once
J: TRBJ2-2
D: TRBD2
DNA: TGTGCCAGCAGCTTACTAGCGGGGGATTCCGGGGAGCTGTTTTTT
CDR3: CASSLLAGDSGELFF

V: TRBV2
size: -
J: TRBJ1-5
D: -
DNA: TGTGCCACTAAGGCACTCAATCAGCCCCAGCATTTT
CDR3: CATKALNQPQHF

V: TRBV5-1
size: -
J: TRBJ2-1
D: -
DNA: TGCGCCAGCAGCTCCAAGCGGGACAATGAGCAGTTCTTC
CDR3: CASSSKRDNEQFF

V: TRBV13
size: -
J: TRBJ1-3
D: TRBD1
DNA: TGTGCCAGCAGACGACAGGGGAACTCTGGAAACACCATATATTTT
CDR3: CASRRQGNSGNTIYF

V: TRBV27
size: -
J: TRBJ1-3
D: -
DNA: TGTGCCAGCAGTTTGTCACAGGGAAACACCATATATTTT
CDR3: CASSLSQGNTIYF

V: TRBV3-1/TRBV3-2
size: -
J: TRBJ1-5
D: -
DNA: TGTGCCAGCAGCCAGGGGGTAAATCAGCCCCAGCATTTT
CDR3: CASSQGVNQPQHF

V: TRBV19
size: -
J: TRBJ2-7
D: TRBD1
DNA: TGTGCCAGTAGTAGCCGGGACAGGGGGACCTACGAGCAGTACTTC
CDR3: CASSSRDRGTYEQYF

V: TRBV5-1
size: -
J: TRBJ1-1
D: -
DNA: TGCGCCAGCAGTCCCCAAGCGAACACTGAAGCTTTCTTT
CDR3: CASSPQANTEAFF

V: TRBV6-6
size: -
J: TRBJ1-2
D: -
DNA: TGTGCCAGCAGGATGGGGTCTTCAGTCAACTATGGCTACACCTTC
CDR3: CASRMGSSVNYGYTF

V: TRBV3-1/TRBV3-2
size: -
J: TRBJ2-1
D: TRBD2
DNA: TGTGCCAGCAGCCACGGACTAGCGGTCCAGTTCTTC
CDR3: CASSHGLAVQFF

V: TRBV6-5
size: -
J: TRBJ2-1
D: TRBD2
DNA: TGTGCCAGCAGAAGAAGCAGCGGGGGCTTCAATGAGCAGTTCTTC
CDR3: CASRRSSGGFNEQFF

V: TRBV7-6
size: -
J: TRBJ1-4
D: -
DNA: TGTGCCAGCAGCGCGATCAGGGGATCTAATGAAAAACTGTTTTTT
CDR3: CASSAIRGSNEKLFF

V: TRBV7-9
size: -
J: TRBJ2-3
D: -
DNA: TGTGCCAGCAGTTTGGGGGGAGGTGCAGATACGCAGTATTTT
CDR3: CASSLGGGADTQYF

V: TRBV20-1
size: -
J: TRBJ1-4
D: TRBD1
DNA: TGCAGTGCTAGTACTGGGGCAGGGGGTTTACTGTTTTTT
CDR3: CSASTGAGGLLFF

V: TRBV7-3
size: -
J: TRBJ2-1
D: TRBD2
DNA: TGTGCCAGCAGCCCCAGGGTAGCGGGAGACAATGAGCAGTTCTTC
CDR3: CASSPRVAGDNEQFF

V: TRBV5-1
size: -
J: TRBJ1-2
D: -
DNA: TGCGCCAGCAGCTTGGAGGGGGACTATGGCTACACCTTC
CDR3: CASSLEGDYGYTF

V: TRBV5-1
size: -
J: TRBJ2-7
D: TRBD2
DNA: TGCGCCAGCAGCGGGGGGGACGGAACAACCTGGGAGTACTTC
CDR3: CASSGGDGTTWEYF

V: TRBV15
size: -
J: TRBJ2-1
D: TRBD2
DNA: TGTGCCACCATGGCTAGCGGGGGGGCCCGGAGCTCCTACAATGAGCAGTTCTTC
CDR3: CATMASGGARSSYNEQFF

V: TRBV6-1
size: -
J: TRBJ1-1
D: TRBD1
DNA: TGTGCCAGCAGTGAGACAGGGGTTGGGAACACTGAAGCTTTCTTT
CDR3: CASSETGVGNTEAFF

V: TRBV28
size: few
J: TRBJ2-1
D: TRBD2
DNA: TGTGCCAGCATTCCAGCGGGACTTCGCGGTGAGCAGTTCTTC
CDR3: CASIPAGLRGEQFF

V: TRBV7-6
size: -
J: TRBJ1-1
D: -
DNA: TGTGCCAGCAGCTCCCAGACAGTAGGGGACACTGAAGCTTTCTTT
CDR3: CASSSQTVGDTEAFF

V: TRBV2
size: once
J: TRBJ2-3
D: -
DNA: TGTGCCAGCAAAGGAGCGGTGGGAGTTGGCACAGATACGCAGTATTTT
CDR3: CASKGAVGVGTDTQYF

V: TRBV6-5
size: -
J: TRBJ1-4
D: -
DNA: TGTGCCAGCAGTCAACGTCAGGGAAGGAATGAAAAACTGTTTTTT
CDR3: CASSQRQGRNEKLFF

V: TRBV5-8
size: once
J: TRBJ2-7
D: -
DNA: TGTGCCAGCAGCTTGCACGGTTACAGTAACTACGAGCAGTACTTC
CDR3: CASSLHGYSNYEQYF

V: TRBV9
size: -
J: TRBJ2-5
D: -
DNA: TGTGCCAGCAGCAGACAGGTAGGGCAGACCCAGTACTTC
CDR3: CASSRQVGQTQYF

V: TRBV2
size: -
J: TRBJ2-3
D: -
DNA: TGTGCCAGCAGTGAAGCTAGCCGACTGTCAGATACGCAGTATTTT
CDR3: CASSEASRLSDTQYF

V: TRBV19
size: -
J: TRBJ1-2
D: -
DNA: TGTGCCAGTAGTATGACAGGACCCGCCTATGGCTACACCTTC
CDR3: CASSMTGPAYGYTF

V: TRBV28
size: -
J: TRBJ1-5
D: TRBD1
DNA: TGTGCCAGCAGTAAACTGGGACAGGGGGCTAGTCAGCCCCAGCATTTT
CDR3: CASSKLGQGASQPQHF

V: TRBV27
size: -
J: TRBJ2-6
D: -
DNA: TGTGCCAGCAGGGACGGGAGCTCTGGGGCCAACGTCCTGACTTTC
CDR3: CASRDGSSGANVLTF

V: TRBV5-1
size: -
J: TRBJ2-7
D: -
DNA: TGCGCCAGCAAGGAGGGTAGCGAGCAGTACTTC
CDR3: CASKEGSEQYF

V: TRBV7-9
size: -
J: TRBJ1-2
D: -
DNA: TGTGCCAGCAGCTTAGGCCCGGATGGCTACACCTTC
CDR3: CASSLGPDGYTF

V: TRBV5-1
size: once
J: TRBJ1-1
D: -
DNA: TGCGCCAGCAGCCCACTGGTTCTGGCTGAAGCTTTCTTT
CDR3: CASSPLVLAEAFF

V: TRBV11-2
size: -
J: TRBJ2-2
D: TRBD1
DNA: TGTGCCAGCAGCCGGACAGGGAGCTCGAACACCGGGGAGCTGTTTTTT
CDR3: CASSRTGSSNTGELFF

V: TRBV19
size: -
J: TRBJ2-3
D: TRBD2
DNA: TGTGCCAGTAGTTTCCCAGAGGGCGGGAGTGCAGATACGCAGTATTTT
CDR3: CASSFPEGGSADTQYF

V: TRBV19
size: -
J: TRBJ1-4
D: -
DNA: TGTGCCAGTATTGGGCAGCTGAATGAAAAACTGTTTTTT
CDR3: CASIGQLNEKLFF

V: TRBV7-9
size: -
J: TRBJ2-6
D: -
DNA: TGTGCCAGCAGCACCGGGGCCGGGGCCAACGTCCTGACTTTC
CDR3: CASSTGAGANVLTF

V: TRBV7-3
size: -
J: TRBJ2-1
D: -
DNA: TGTGCCAGCAGCCGCTCGACTAGTGGCGAGCAGTTCTTC
CDR3: CASSRSTSGEQFF

V: TRBV3-1/TRBV3-2
size: -
J: TRBJ1-1
D: -
DNA: TGTGCCAGCTCGGCAGGGAGTAACACTGAAGCTTTCTTT
CDR3: CASSAGSNTEAFF

V: TRBV5-1
size: -
J: TRBJ2-7
D: -
DNA: TGCGCCAGCAGCCGGGGGGACAGCTCCTACGAGCAGTACTTC
CDR3: CASSRGDSSYEQYF

V: TRBV2
size: -
J: TRBJ2-1
D: TRBD2
DNA: TGTGCCAGCAGTGTAAGGGGAACCGCGGGAGTGAGGGAGCAGTTCTTC
CDR3: CASSVRGTAGVREQFF

V: TRBV15
size: -
J: TRBJ1-3
D: -
DNA: TGTGCCACCACTCTGGGGCTCTCTGGAAACACCATATATTTT
CDR3: CATTLGLSGNTIYF

V: TRBV6-5
size: -
J: TRBJ1-4
D: -
DNA: TGTGCCAGCAAAGCAACTAATGAAAAACTGTTTTTT
CDR3: CASKATNEKLFF

V: TRBV5-1
size: once
J: TRBJ2-3
D: -
DNA: TGCGCCAGCAGCTTGGGTACCGATGTGGGCACAGATACGCAGTATTTT
CDR3: CASSLGTDVGTDTQYF

V: TRBV18
size: -
J: TRBJ2-5
D: -
DNA: TGTGCCAGCTCACCCGGACTCCCAACCGGGAACGAAGAGACCCAGTACTTC
CDR3: CASSPGLPTGNEETQYF